These T cell receptor beta chains were read from a single sample in a study of cytomegalovirus exposure and HLA in healthy donors. Sequencing was performed with immunoSEQ multiplex PCR; in TCRdb, only in-frame clones are kept and a portion is missing. Among about 130,000 clones, about 66% were seen once, and the ten largest hold 1.6%. Sequenced input: PBMCs. The receptor set was obtained from a human donor in good health. Each CDR3 is given with its conserved first and last residue. A D gene is named only where the DNA matches it firmly. Only some rows state a clone size, as once, few, many or a class for expanded clones.

V gene	J gene	D gene	clone size	CDR3 DNA	CDR3 protein
TRBV5-1	TRBJ2-7	NA	NA	TGCGCCAGCAGCTTGGTTAGCGTTGACTACGAGCAGTACTTC	CASSLVSVDYEQYF
TRBV6-1	TRBJ2-1	TRBD2	few	TGTGCCAGCCGAACTAGCGGGAGTACCCATGAGCAGTTCTTC	CASRTSGSTHEQFF
TRBV29-1	TRBJ1-5	TRBD1	NA	TGCAGCGTTGGTGGGACAGGGTCACAGCCCCAGCATTTT	CSVGGTGSQPQHF
TRBV9	TRBJ2-3	TRBD2	NA	TGTGCCAGCAGCGTAGGATTCGGAGCGGGAGCACGCACAGATACGCAGTATTTT	CASSVGFGAGARTDTQYF
TRBV18	TRBJ2-3	TRBD2	NA	TGTGCCAGCTCACCATCCGGGACTAGCGCCCGTCGGCAGTATTTT	CASSPSGTSARRQYF
TRBV7-9	TRBJ2-7	TRBD2	NA	TGTGCCAGCAGCTTAGCCGGACTAGCGGGAGGCGTTTACGAGCAGTACTTC	CASSLAGLAGGVYEQYF
TRBV5-1	TRBJ2-3	TRBD1	NA	TGCGCCAGCAGCCCTGCTCCGGGACAGAGCACAGATACGCAGTATTTT	CASSPAPGQSTDTQYF
TRBV9	TRBJ2-5	NA	NA	TGTGCCAGCAGCGTAGCTCTCCCCGGGCGGGGCCAAGAGACCCAGTACTTC	CASSVALPGRGQETQYF
TRBV10-1	TRBJ2-2	NA	NA	TGCGCCAGCAGTGACTCCAGGTGGTACGACACCGGGGAGCTGTTTTTT	CASSDSRWYDTGELFF
TRBV19	TRBJ2-4	NA	NA	TGTGCCAGTAGTGCCACAGGGCACCTAGCCAAAAACATTCAGTACTTC	CASSATGHLAKNIQYF
TRBV5-1	TRBJ2-7	TRBD1	NA	TGCGCCAGCACCCAACAGGGGCCTGGGGAGCAGTACTTC	CASTQQGPGEQYF
TRBV2	TRBJ2-7	NA	NA	TGTGCCAGCAGTGAAACAGCCAGCTACGAGCAGTACTTC	CASSETASYEQYF
TRBV9	TRBJ1-2	NA	NA	TGTGCCAGCAGCGCAACAACAGGGCTGCCATATAGTGGCTACACCTTC	CASSATTGLPYSGYTF
TRBV7-2	TRBJ2-3	NA	NA	TGTGCCAGCAGCCTTTATGATACAAGCACAGATACGCAGTATTTT	CASSLYDTSTDTQYF
TRBV5-6	TRBJ1-1	NA	NA	TGTGCCAGCAGCCTAAGGGGACTCTCGGGCACTGAAGCTTTCTTT	CASSLRGLSGTEAFF
TRBV27	TRBJ2-7	TRBD2	NA	TGTGCCAGCAGTTCGAGACTAGCGGGAGGGCCAAAAGAGCAGTACTTC	CASSSRLAGGPKEQYF
TRBV6-1	TRBJ2-3	NA	NA	TGTGCCAGCAGTGAATTCAGAGCGGCTAGCACAGATACGCAGTATTTT	CASSEFRAASTDTQYF
TRBV6-6	TRBJ2-7	TRBD1	NA	TGTGCCAGCAGCACCTACAGGGGTGGCTACGAGCAGTACTTC	CASSTYRGGYEQYF
TRBV28	TRBJ2-7	NA	NA	TGTGCCAGCAGTTTATTTTTGGGTTCTACGGGAGAGCAGTACTTC	CASSLFLGSTGEQYF
TRBV18	TRBJ2-7	NA	once	TGTGCCAGCTCAGCAATTGGTCCGGGTACAGGCCCCTGGGAGCAGTACTTC	CASSAIGPGTGPWEQYF
TRBV10-3	TRBJ2-7	NA	few	TGTGCCATCAGTGAGACTGAATCCTACGAGCAGTACTTC	CAISETESYEQYF
TRBV11-2	TRBJ2-7	TRBD2	NA	TGCGCCAGCAGCCCAACGGGGGGGGGAGGGCCCTACGAGCAGTACTTC	CASSPTGGGGPYEQYF
TRBV5-1	TRBJ1-6	NA	few	TGCGCCAGCAGCTTGGCCGGGGATTATAATTCACCCCTCCACTTT	CASSLAGDYNSPLHF
TRBV28	TRBJ1-4	TRBD1	NA	TGTGCCACCGTGGACAGGGGCGGTGAGGGTGAAAAACTGTTTTTT	CATVDRGGEGEKLFF
TRBV9	TRBJ2-7	NA	NA	TGTGCCAGCAGCTCCTCAATTGGGTCGGCGGGACGGCCCTACGAGCAGTACTTC	CASSSSIGSAGRPYEQYF
TRBV29-1	TRBJ2-1	TRBD1	NA	TGCAGCGTTGTTCGCTCCGGGACAGGGGACAATGAGCAGTTCTTC	CSVVRSGTGDNEQFF
TRBV15	TRBJ2-4	NA	NA	TGTGCCACCAGTAAGGGCCCCGGAGCGGACCTAGCCAAAAACATTCAGTACTTC	CATSKGPGADLAKNIQYF
TRBV7-2	TRBJ2-3	NA	NA	TGTGCCAGCAGCTTAGAATGGGCGGGAGATACGCAGTATTTT	CASSLEWAGDTQYF
TRBV10-3	TRBJ2-1	NA	few	TGTGCCATCACCGGGGGTTCCAATGAGCAGTTCTTC	CAITGGSNEQFF
TRBV2	TRBJ1-3	NA	NA	TGTGCCTCCAGAACTGGAAACACCATATATTTT	CASRTGNTIYF
TRBV28	TRBJ1-2	NA	few	TGTGCCAGCAGCCCAGCAGGGGCTGGCTACACCTTC	CASSPAGAGYTF
TRBV7-3	TRBJ1-1	NA	NA	TGTGCCAGCAGCCCAGCCGGACAGTTGAACACTGAAGCTTTCTTT	CASSPAGQLNTEAFF
TRBV29-1	TRBJ2-7	NA	NA	TGCAGCGTTGAGGGAGAGGGGGGGCGTTTCGAGCAGTACTTC	CSVEGEGGRFEQYF
TRBV6-5	TRBJ2-5	NA	NA	TGTGCCAGCAGTTACGGGCGTCAAGAGACCCAGTACTTC	CASSYGRQETQYF
TRBV19	TRBJ2-7	TRBD2	few	TGTGCCAGTAGTATGTTGACTAGCGGGTCCTACGAGCAGTACTTC	CASSMLTSGSYEQYF
TRBV10-1	TRBJ2-1	NA	once	TGCGCCAGCAGTGGGTCCCCCAACTCCTACAATGAGCAGTTCTTC	CASSGSPNSYNEQFF
TRBV6-4	TRBJ2-2	NA	NA	TGTGCCAGCAGTACTAGCTTGGGCACCGGGGAGCTGTTTTTT	CASSTSLGTGELFF
TRBV5-3	TRBJ2-7	NA	few	TGTGCCAGAAGCTTAAGAGGCTCCAATCCCTACGAGCAGTACTTC	CARSLRGSNPYEQYF
TRBV7-6	TRBJ1-2	TRBD1	few	TGTGCCAGCAGCATCGGGACAGGGAGGTACACCTTC	CASSIGTGRYTF
TRBV28	TRBJ2-5	TRBD1	NA	TGTGCCAGCAGTTCCCGGGACAGGGGGCTTGGTGAGACCCAGTACTTC	CASSSRDRGLGETQYF
TRBV5-1	TRBJ1-4	NA	NA	TGCGCCAGCAGCTTGGGGTCAGCAGGGAATGAAAAACTGTTTTTT	CASSLGSAGNEKLFF
TRBV15	TRBJ2-7	NA	NA	TGTGCCACCAGCAGAGGGACAGAAATCTACGAGCAGTACTTC	CATSRGTEIYEQYF
TRBV6-6	TRBJ2-7	NA	NA	TGTGCCAGCAGCGATTCAGGGACTCCCTACGAGCAGTACTTC	CASSDSGTPYEQYF
TRBV28	TRBJ1-1	TRBD1	NA	TGTGCCAGCAGAGCCGCCGGGACAGGGGTAAAAGGAGAAAACACTGAAGCTTTCTTT	CASRAAGTGVKGENTEAFF
TRBV20-1	TRBJ2-1	NA	NA	TGCAGTGCTAGGCGCGACAATGAGCAGTTCTTC	CSARRDNEQFF
TRBV29-1	TRBJ2-7	NA	few	TGCAGCGTTGCGGTGGGAGGCAGTCCCGAGCAGTACTTC	CSVAVGGSPEQYF